A single sample is the source of the 25 T cell receptor beta chains below, sequenced in a study of post-analysis software for immune sequencing data. Study results and caveats: When patients were compared with controls, five TRBV segments were more frequent, TRBV5-6, TRBV5-1 and TRBV20-1 among them.

Unique molecular identifiers had been added to the TCR beta cDNA libraries. TCRdb re-called the PCR reads through MiXCR, storing one row per CDR3 protein. This table holds about 620,000 distinct CDR3 sequences, 44% found once. No antigen has been assigned to these receptors. Sequenced: blood. The receptors come from a girl between 5 and 17 years old with multiple sclerosis.

The chain employs TRBV27 and TRBJ2-1; D remains unclear. Germline CDR1 MNHEY, CDR2 SMNVEV (reference sequence). The CDR3 is 15 amino acids. V was trimmed by 4 bases and J by 4 bases, leaving 14 bases between them. The CDR3 DNA reads as TGTGCCAGCAGTTATAAAGATTTCAGGTACAATGAGCAGTTCTTC. Its protein is CASSYKDFRYNEQFF.

This chain connects TRBV7-8 to TRBJ1-4, with D hard to call. Germline V gene data show CDR1 as SGHVS and CDR2 as FQNEAQ. V was pared by 5 bases and J by 0 bases, with 7 bases between. This CDR3 contains 14 residues. The chain's CDR3 is CASSKLATNEKLFF. CDR3 coding DNA: TGTGCCAGCAGCAAATTAGCAACTAATGAAAAACTGTTTTTT.

This chain connects TRBV7-2 to TRBJ1-2, with TRBD1 identical over 8 bases. V was clipped by 5 bases and J by 0 bases; unmatched bases: 11. Germline V gives CDR1 SGHTA, CDR2 FQGNSA. The CDR3 consists of 17 residues. CDR3 sequence: CASSPRQGILANYGYTF. For the CDR3, the DNA is TGTGCCAGCAGCCCACGACAGGGGATTTTAGCTAACTATGGCTACACCTTC.

V and J are TRBV7-2 and TRBJ2-7; D may be TRBD1 (6 bases). Germline CDR1 is SGHTA and CDR2 is FQGNSA. This CDR3 comprises 14 residues. Trimming cost V 5 bases and J 2 bases, with 13 bases left between them. The CDR3 sequence: CASSNIDRTYEQYF. CDR3 nucleotide sequence: TGTGCCAGCAGCAATATCGACAGGACCTACGAGCAGTACTTC.

Details on this clonotype: The junction does not match germline at one end; this may be a read error. V gene TRBV29-1 combines with J gene TRBJ2-7, with D possibly being TRBD1 (5 bases). This CDR3 spans 12 amino acids. Germline assignment: CDR1 SQVTM and CDR2 ANQGSEA. The chain's CDR3 is CGVDSGNYEQYF. CDR3 bases: TGCGGCGTTGACAGTGGTAACTACGAGCAGTACTTC.

A few counts support this clonotype. The V call is TRBV5-1, the J call TRBJ2-5; 13 positions match TRBD2. Germline-derived CDR1 and CDR2 are SGHRS and YFSETQ. Losses at the gene ends were 0 bases for V and 5 bases for J; bases not matched to a gene: 10. CDR3 length: 18 residues. The CDR3 spells CASSLVGTSGANGETQYF. The CDR3 bases are TGCGCCAGCAGCTTGGTGGGGACTAGCGGGGCCAACGGGGAGACCCAGTACTTC. Full variable domain (rest looked up from reference TRBV5-1 and TRBJ2-5): KAGVTQTPRYLIKTRGQQVTLSCSPISGHRSVSWYQQTPGQGLQFLFEYFSETQRNKGNFPGRFSGRQFSNSRSEMNVSTLELGDSALYLCASSLVGTSGANGETQYFGPGTRLLVL.

A few counts support this clonotype. The genes are TRBV6-5 and TRBJ2-1; 9 nucleotides match TRBD2. This CDR3 is 13 amino acids long. Germline V CDR1 and CDR2: MNHEY, SVGAGI. V trimming: 6 bases; J trimming: 7 bases; junction bases outside the gene matches: 4. This CDR3 is CASSGLARNEQFF. The CDR3 DNA is TGTGCCAGCAGCGGACTAGCGAGGAATGAGCAGTTCTTC.

The chain recombines TRBV10-3 with TRBJ2-3; a possible D gene is TRBD2 (5 bases). From germline, CDR1 is ENHRY and CDR2 SYGVKD. CDR3 length: 13 residues. V shed 0 bases and J shed 7 bases, with 8 bases lying between them. The CDR3 region has the DNA TGTGCCATCAGTGAGTCGCCGGGGAATACGCAGTATTTT. As protein: CAISESPGNTQYF.

The CDR3 coding sequence is TGCAGTGCCCGAACAGGCTACAATCAGCCCCAGCATTTT. Protein product: CSARTGYNQPQHF. V and J are TRBV20-1 and TRBJ1-5, with D possibly TRBD1 on 5 matching bases. The CDR3 extends over 13 amino acids. Trimming removed 6 bases at V and 3 bases at J, with 12 bases between. The V gene's germline CDR1 is DFQATT and CDR2 SNEGSKA (reference sequence).

The chain carries TRBV28 and TRBJ1-2, with D maybe TRBD1 (5 bases). Trimming took off 6 bases at V and 1 base at J, with 12 bases between the two ends. Germline V gene sequence: CDR1 MDHEN, CDR2 SYDVKM. CDR3 size: 14 residues. CDR3 bases: TGTGCCAGCAGGGGGGTGGCCGGTAACTATGGCTACACCTTC. Its protein is CASRGVAGNYGYTF.

The V call is TRBV5-1, the J call TRBJ2-2; 9 nucleotides match TRBD1. Germline V gene sequence: CDR1 SGHRS, CDR2 YFSETQ. With V trimmed by 5 bases and J by 7 bases, 9 bases remained unmatched. The CDR3 spans 15 residues. CDR3 DNA sequence: TGCGCCAGCAGGACCGGGACAGGGTCGTACGGGGAGCTGTTTTTT. Translating it yields CASRTGTGSYGELFF.

The chain is built from TRBV30 and TRBJ1-2; 8 bases are shared with TRBD1. The CDR3 totals 13 residues. Trimming cost V 2 bases and J 4 bases; bases outside gene matches: 3. CDR1 is GTSNPN, CDR2 SVGIG, per germline (reference sequence). CDR3 DNA: TGTGCCTGGAGTATTACAGGGGGCTATGGCTACACCTTC. This codes for CAWSITGGYGYTF.

The CDR3 coding sequence is TGCGCCAGCAGCCTATTTCCAGGGGTTGAGCAGTTCTTC. This codes for CASSLFPGVEQFF. The rearrangement links TRBV5-1 to TRBJ2-1, with D possibly being TRBD1 (6 bases). V lost 4 bases to trimming and J lost 9 bases, with 14 bases between them. Per the germline V gene, CDR1 is SGHRS and CDR2 is YFSETQ. This CDR3 has 13 amino acids.

This clonotype turned up a few times. The chain employs TRBV7-6 and TRBJ2-3, with D perhaps assigned TRBD1 or TRBD2 (5 bases each). V dropped 0 bases and J dropped 6 bases, with 19 bases sitting between them. The germline CDR1 and CDR2 sequences are SGHVS and FNYEAQ. The CDR3 length is 17 residues. CDR3 in DNA: TGTGCCAGCAGCTTAGCGCTCAGGGACCCATTACCGGATACGCAGTATTTT. Its protein product is CASSLALRDPLPDTQYF.

This clonotype was seen only a few times. V usage is TRBV5-5 and J usage is TRBJ1-1; no reliable D call. The V and J ends lost 5 bases and 2 bases respectively, with 13 bases between them. The CDR3 extends over 14 amino acids. Germline lookup yields CDR1 SGHKS and CDR2 YYEKEE (reference sequence). The CDR3 region is CASRLRYGNTEAFF. CDR3 nucleotides: TGTGCCAGCAGGTTGAGATACGGAAACACTGAAGCTTTCTTT.

This clonotype has just one count. The rearrangement links TRBV5-1 to TRBJ2-6; tentatively, D is TRBD2 (6 bases). Trimming pared 6 bases from V and 0 bases from J, leaving 22 bases between. There are 19 residues in the CDR3. The V gene's germline CDR1 is SGHRS and CDR2 YFSETQ. In DNA, the CDR3 is TGCGCCAGCACCTATCCAGCCGGGGGTTACCGCTCTGGGGCCAACGTCCTGACTTTC. This sequence encodes CASTYPAGGYRSGANVLTF.

The chain uses TRBV6-5 and TRBJ2-7; the match to TRBD1 covers 7 bases. The V gene end was trimmed by 7 bases and the J gene end by 2 bases; junction bases not matched to a gene: 8. The germline CDR1 and CDR2 sequences are MNHEY and SVGAGI. The CDR3 spans 14 residues. The CDR3 DNA sequence: TGTGCCAGCAAAGAGGGGGCGCCGACCTACGAGCAGTACTTC. Translating gives CASKEGAPTYEQYF.

CDR3 in DNA: TGTGCCAGCAGGATAGGGTCTTCTAACTATGGCTACACCTTC. It specifies CASRIGSSNYGYTF. The genes are TRBV12-3 or TRBV12-4 and TRBJ1-2; D is unclear. The V and J ends lost 6 bases and 0 bases respectively, with 11 bases between them. The CDR3 is 14 residues long.

The chain employs TRBV20-1 and TRBJ2-7; tentative D call: TRBD2 (5 bases). CDR1 and CDR2 from the germline V gene are DFQATT and SNEGSKA (reference sequence). The CDR3 is 12 amino acids. Trimming removed 4 bases from V and 9 bases from J, with 16 bases in between. CDR3: CSATLGLTGQYF. DNA for the CDR3: TGCAGTGCTACGTTAGGACTCACGGGGCAGTACTTC.

V gene TRBV12-3 or TRBV12-4 combines with J gene TRBJ1-1; D perhaps matches TRBD1 (5 bases). The CDR3 has 15 residues. Between the trimmed V and J ends, which lost 8 bases and 3 bases, there was a span of 19 bases. The CDR3 loop reads CASAGATLLHTEAFF. The CDR3 nucleotides read TGTGCCAGCGCCGGGGCAACTCTCCTCCACACTGAAGCTTTCTTT.

V is TRBV20-1 and J is TRBJ1-2; the D gene is possibly TRBD1 (6 bases). This CDR3 region has 13 residues. V lost 4 bases and J 3 bases, leaving 12 bases between the germline ends. The germline V gene has CDR1 DFQATT and CDR2 SNEGSKA (reference sequence). As DNA, the CDR3 is TGCAGTGCTAAGATACAGGGTTACTATGGCTACACCTTC. Its translation is CSAKIQGYYGYTF.

The chain is built from TRBV29-1 and TRBJ2-7; D perhaps matches TRBD2 (6 bases). Germline CDR1 reads SQVTM; CDR2 reads ANQGSEA. The CDR3 extends over 13 amino acids. V dropped 7 bases and J dropped 0 bases, with 13 bases sitting between them. CDR3 protein: CSAGGRGSYEQYF. The CDR3 nucleotides read TGCAGCGCTGGCGGGCGGGGCTCCTACGAGCAGTACTTC.

The CDR3 region has the DNA TGTGCCAGCAGTCCCAGGGCCACCGAGCAGTACTTC. This encodes CASSPRATEQYF. The V gene is TRBV12-3 or TRBV12-4, the J gene TRBJ2-7; perhaps TRBD1 as D (5 bases). V lost 5 bases and J lost 6, with 11 bases in between. The CDR3 contains 12 residues.

The chain recombines TRBV12-3 or TRBV12-4 with TRBJ2-5; D remains ambiguous. V gave up 3 bases and J gave up 4 bases, with 9 bases separating them. The CDR3 spans 13 residues. For the CDR3, the DNA is TGTGCCAGCAGTTTCTACGTGGGAGAGACCCAGTACTTC. Its protein product is CASSFYVGETQYF.

V usage is TRBV12-3 or TRBV12-4 and J usage is TRBJ2-3; 7 bases are shared with TRBD1. The CDR3 length is 15 residues. Trimming cost V 6 bases and J 4 bases; bases outside gene matches: 10. The CDR3 loop is CASRDDRAKADTQYF. In nucleotides, the CDR3 is TGTGCCAGCAGAGACGACAGGGCAAAAGCAGATACGCAGTATTTT.